A single sample gave rise to the 9 T cell receptor beta chains below, sequenced in a study of CD8 T cells in ankylosing spondylitis. From the 5' RACE reads, TCRdb called clonotypes with MiXCR, one entry per CDR3 protein. The repertoire holds 250,000 or so distinct CDR3 sequences, with about 11% as singletons. The source material was blood, either unsorted or a sorted T cell fraction (not recorded which). These receptors came from a male donor with ankylosing spondylitis or in good health (not recorded which).

This clonotype appeared a few times. This chain links TRBV12-5 with TRBJ1-1, with D possibly being TRBD1 (6 bases). Germline V gene lookup returns CDR1 LGHNT and CDR2 FRNRAP. This CDR3 spans 15 amino acids. The germline V and J ends were trimmed by 6 bases and 0 bases, with 14 bases remaining between them. This CDR3 reads CASGWEGGMNTEAFF. The DNA of the CDR3 is TGTGCTAGTGGCTGGGAGGGGGGAATGAACACTGAAGCTTTCTTT.

This clonotype occurred a few times. The V call is TRBV29-1, the J call TRBJ1-1, with D possibly being TRBD1 (6 bases). Trimming pared 7 bases from V and 3 bases from J, leaving 21 bases between. CDR1 is SQVTM and CDR2 is ANQGSEA in the germline V gene. The CDR3 runs to 15 residues. The CDR3 spells CSAGRGMVGDTEAFF. DNA of the CDR3: TGCAGCGCGGGCAGGGGAATGGTTGGAGACACTGAAGCTTTCTTT.

This clonotype was counted ten times or more. The rearrangement uses TRBV20-1 and TRBJ2-1; D unclear. CDR3 length: 13 amino acids. Germline V gene sequence: CDR1 DFQATT, CDR2 SNEGSKA (reference sequence). V was shortened by 1 base and J by 6 bases, with 10 bases between the two germline ends. CDR3 sequence: CSARVSGRNEQFF. As DNA, the CDR3 is TGCAGTGCTAGAGTTAGTGGACGCAATGAGCAGTTCTTC.

Notes on this clonotype: Its ends do not fully match the called genes, so a read error is possible. The rearrangement uses TRBV28 and TRBJ2-1; D is unclear. This CDR3 is 12 amino acids long. CDR1 MDHEN and CDR2 SYDVKM come from the germline V gene. The CDR3 coding sequence is TGTGCCAGCAGCTCCTCCCACAATGAGCAGTTCTTC. It specifies CASSSSHNEQFF.

Details on this clonotype: Just one base apart from a much larger clone, this may be a read error. V and J are TRBV4-1 and TRBJ2-2; 9 nucleotides line up with TRBD2. Germline CDR1 and CDR2: MGHRA and YSYEKL. This CDR3 is built from 16 residues. In DNA, the CDR3 is TGCGCCAACAGCCAAGATCTGGGTAGCGGGGGCGGGGAGCTGTTTTTT. Amino acid sequence: CANSQDLGSGGGELFF.

This clonotype was picked up many times. The chain recombines TRBV20-1 with TRBJ2-7; D not certain. Germline V gene data show CDR1 as DFQATT and CDR2 as SNEGSKA (reference sequence). Trimming removed 3 bases from V and 2 bases from J, with 8 bases in between. The CDR3 loop spans 12 amino acids. The CDR3 here is CSARRLAYEQYF. The CDR3 coding sequence is TGCAGTGCTAGGCGCCTAGCCTACGAGCAGTACTTC.

The chain carries TRBV20-1 and TRBJ1-2; possibly TRBD1 for D (6 bases). Looked up from germline, CDR1 is DFQATT and CDR2 is SNEGSKA (reference sequence). Trimming left V 4 bases short and J 5 bases short, with 14 bases between. This CDR3 contains 13 residues. The CDR3 DNA reads as TGCAGTGCTATGGAAGGGGGATTGTATGGCTACACCTTC. Its protein is CSAMEGGLYGYTF.

The table lists this clonotype with many counts. The chain uses TRBV6-1 and TRBJ2-5, with 11 bases lining up with TRBD2. V lost 2 bases to trimming and J lost 4 bases; unmatched junction nucleotides: 3. The V gene's germline CDR1 is MNHNS and CDR2 SASEGT. This CDR3 has 15 amino acids. The CDR3 DNA reads TGTGCCAGCAGTGAAACTAGCGGGGGTGGAGAGACCCAGTACTTC. This gives the protein CASSETSGGGETQYF.

This chain connects TRBV20-1 to TRBJ2-3; D is unresolved. Trimming removed 4 bases from V and 2 bases from J, with 13 bases in between. The germline V gene has CDR1 DFQATT and CDR2 SNEGSKA (reference sequence). The CDR3 totals 14 residues. The CDR3 loop is CSAKRPGATDTQYF. DNA for the CDR3: TGCAGTGCTAAAAGGCCGGGCGCCACAGATACGCAGTATTTT.